A single sample is the source of the 32 T cell receptor beta chains below, sequenced in a study of blood T cell repertoires in COVID-19. The repertoire was sequenced with immunoSEQ multiplex PCR; TCRdb's copy has only in-frame clones and lacks some. The data show about 180,000 clones, roughly nine tenths seen once. The sample consisted of peripheral blood. The receptors were sampled from a man between 18 and 29 years old who had recovered from COVID-19.

The chain is built from TRBV29-1 and TRBJ1-1; D is perhaps TRBD1 (6 bases). The CDR3 length is 12 residues. Germline-derived CDR1 and CDR2 are SQVTM and ANQGSEA. With 7 bases removed from V and 1 base from J, the gap between germline ends came to 10 bases. The CDR3 nucleotides are TGCAGCGCGCACAGGGAGAACACTGAAGCTTTCTTT. This translates into CSAHRENTEAFF.

The gene calls are TRBV29-1 and TRBJ2-1; D perhaps matches TRBD2 (6 bases). V lost 6 bases, J lost 7 bases, and 13 bases lay in between. The CDR3 spans 12 residues. Germline V CDR1 and CDR2: SQVTM, ANQGSEA. The CDR3 loop is CSVTSGGNEQFF. CDR3 DNA sequence: TGCAGCGTCACGTCTGGGGGGAATGAGCAGTTCTTC.

The chain has TRBV5-1 and TRBJ2-5; 8 bases line up with TRBD1. The CDR3 contains 17 residues. Germline V gene data show CDR1 as SGHRS and CDR2 as YFSETQ. After removal of 3 bases from V and 6 bases from J, the junction contained 16 bases not matched to a gene. CDR3: CASSSDRAGAARKTQYF. CDR3 in DNA: TGCGCCAGCAGCTCGGACAGGGCGGGCGCGGCAAGAAAGACCCAGTACTTC.

V gene TRBV18 combines with J gene TRBJ2-5; D not resolved. Per the germline V gene, CDR1 is KGHSH and CDR2 is LQKENI. The CDR3 runs to 13 residues. Trimming took off 3 bases at V and 1 base at J, with 6 bases between the two ends. CDR3 sequence: CASSPGFQETQYF. The CDR3, as DNA: TGTGCCAGCTCACCGGGCTTCCAAGAGACCCAGTACTTC.

The chain carries TRBV11-2 and TRBJ2-2, with 7 nucleotides matching TRBD2. Germline trimming cut 5 bases from V and 2 bases from J; bases unmatched to any gene: 8. Germline values: CDR1 SGHAT, CDR2 FQNNGV. The CDR3 runs to 16 residues. The CDR3 bases are TGTGCCAGCAGCCTCTCGAGCGGGATAAACACCGGGGAGCTGTTTTTT. This sequence encodes CASSLSSGINTGELFF.

The V and J genes are TRBV6-5 and TRBJ2-7; D might be TRBD1 (8 bases). CDR1 and CDR2 from the germline V gene are MNHEY and SVGAGI. V was pared by 6 bases and J by 4 bases, with 13 bases between. The length of the CDR3 is 13 residues. The CDR3 protein is CASSTGGAYEQYF. The CDR3 DNA follows: TGTGCCAGCAGCACAGGGGGGGCTTACGAGCAGTACTTC.

This clone came up a few times. The chain is built from TRBV5-6 and TRBJ1-3; D is perhaps TRBD1 (5 bases). CDR1 and CDR2 from the germline V gene are SGHDT and YYEEEE. The CDR3 runs to 17 residues. The V and J ends lost 4 bases and 4 bases respectively, with 21 bases between them. CDR3 sequence reads: CASSPRQNTYPGNTIYF. The CDR3 DNA follows: TGTGCCAGCAGCCCCCGACAGAACACGTACCCGGGAAACACCATATATTTT.

The rearrangement links TRBV6-2 or TRBV6-3 to TRBJ2-1; weak D call: TRBD2 (6 bases). Germline CDR1 is MNHEY and CDR2 is SVGEGT. With 2 bases removed from V and 8 bases from J, the gap between germline ends came to 10 bases. This CDR3 region has 13 residues. This chain's CDR3 is CASSYPGEYEQFF. As DNA, the CDR3 is TGTGCCAGCAGTTACCCGGGGGAGTATGAGCAGTTCTTC.

The chain links TRBV7-9 to TRBJ2-3, with 10 bases that match TRBD2. CDR1 is SEHNR and CDR2 is FQNEAQ in the germline V gene (reference sequence). The J segment lost 2 bases and the V segment lost 0 bases, leaving 2 bases of the junction unmatched. The CDR3 has 16 residues. The CDR3 here is CASSLALAGPTDTQYF. The CDR3 nucleotides are TGTGCCAGCAGCTTAGCACTAGCGGGACCCACAGATACGCAGTATTTT.

This chain joins TRBV5-1 and TRBJ1-4; possibly TRBD1 for D (5 bases). Germline V gene lookup returns CDR1 SGHRS and CDR2 YFSETQ. The germline V and J ends were trimmed by 1 base and 10 bases, with 17 bases remaining between them. The CDR3 contains 15 residues. The CDR3 protein is CASSLSGEGLGKLFF. CDR3 bases: TGCGCCAGCAGCTTGTCGGGGGAAGGCTTGGGAAAACTGTTTTTT. Full variable domain (remainder filled in from reference TRBV5-1 and TRBJ1-4): KAGVTQTPRYLIKTRGQQVTLSCSPISGHRSVSWYQQTPGQGLQFLFEYFSETQRNKGNFPGRFSGRQFSNSRSEMNVSTLELGDSALYLCASSLSGEGLGKLFFGSGTQLSVL.

V gene TRBV27 combines with J gene TRBJ1-1, with 8 bases aligning to TRBD1. CDR3 size: 15 residues. The V gene's germline CDR1 is MNHEY and CDR2 SMNVEV (reference sequence). Trimming took 8 bases from V and 7 from J; bases not matched to a gene: 15. CDR3 nucleotide sequence: TGTGCCAGCCTTAGGGGGGCAGGGGGCTTCGGTGAAGCTTTCTTT. As protein: CASLRGAGGFGEAFF.

This clone was detected only once. This chain links TRBV4-2 with TRBJ2-1; 8 bases line up with TRBD2. Germline CDR1 and CDR2: LGHNA and YNFKEQ. The J segment lost 0 bases and the V segment lost 2 bases, leaving 15 bases of the junction unmatched. The CDR3 totals 20 residues. CDR3 region: CASSQLVSGGRFGSYNEQFF. The CDR3 bases are TGTGCCAGCAGCCAACTGGTTAGTGGCGGGAGGTTTGGCTCCTACAATGAGCAGTTCTTC.

CDR3: CASGPFGNTEAFF. The CDR3 nucleotides are TGCGCCAGCGGCCCGTTTGGGAACACTGAAGCTTTCTTT. V usage is TRBV5-1 and J usage is TRBJ1-1; D is unclear. Germline-derived CDR1 and CDR2 are SGHRS and YFSETQ. The CDR3 runs 13 residues. The germline V and J ends were trimmed by 7 bases and 1 base, with 11 bases remaining between them.

V usage is TRBV7-2 and J usage is TRBJ1-5; a possible D gene is TRBD1 (5 bases). The CDR3 extends over 14 amino acids. V was shortened by 4 bases and J by 0 bases, with 7 bases between the two germline ends. The germline V gene encodes CDR1 SGHTA and CDR2 FQGNSA. The CDR3 spells CASSSDTSNQPQHF. The CDR3, as DNA: TGTGCCAGCAGCTCGGACACTAGCAATCAGCCCCAGCATTTT.

The chain employs TRBV11-2 and TRBJ2-7; 12 bases are a match to TRBD2. This CDR3 contains 15 residues. The germline gives CDR1 SGHAT, CDR2 FQNNGV. V shed 5 bases and J 3 bases; nucleotides not matched to a gene: 5. The CDR3, as DNA: TGTGCCAGCAGCCCCGGGACTAGCGGGTACTACGAGCAGTACTTC. Protein: CASSPGTSGYYEQYF.

This chain uses TRBV18 with TRBJ1-6; D possibly corresponds to TRBD1 (6 bases). With 3 bases removed from V and 7 bases from J, the gap between germline ends came to 7 bases. Germline V gene lookup returns CDR1 KGHSH and CDR2 LQKENI. This CDR3 is built from 13 residues. The CDR3 DNA reads TGTGCCAGCTCACCCAGGGGCAATTCACCCCTCCACTTT. This translates into CASSPRGNSPLHF. The full variable domain, rest sourced from reference TRBV18 and TRBJ1-6, is NAGVMQNPRHLVRRRGQEARLRCSPMKGHSHVYWYRQLPEEGLKFMVYLQKENIIDESGMPKERFSAEFPKEGPSILRIQQVVRGDSAAYFCASSPRGNSPLHFGNGTRLTVT.

The rearrangement links TRBV6-5 to TRBJ2-7, with 10 positions matching TRBD1. Germline V gene sequence: CDR1 MNHEY, CDR2 SVGAGI. V trimming: 2 bases; J trimming: 6 bases; junction bases outside the gene matches: 7. The CDR3 consists of 15 residues. In DNA form, the CDR3 reads TGTGCCAGCAGTTACCGAGTCGACAGGGGGCGCGAGCAGTACTTC. Translated: CASSYRVDRGREQYF.

The chain employs TRBV6-5 and TRBJ2-3; TRBD1 agrees at 9 bases. V lost 6 bases, J lost 10 bases, and 8 bases stayed unmatched. CDR3 length: 13 amino acids. From germline, CDR1 is MNHEY and CDR2 SVGAGI. CDR3 sequence (DNA): TGTGCCAGCAGCGACAGGGGGATCGGGGCGCAGTATTTT. Translated, it gives CASSDRGIGAQYF.

The V call is TRBV12-3 or TRBV12-4, the J call TRBJ2-1; D may be TRBD2 (5 bases). This CDR3 is built from 13 residues. V was clipped by 6 bases and J by 4 bases, with 10 bases between them. The CDR3 DNA follows: TGTGCCAGCAGCCTAGCAGTTTACAATGAGCAGTTCTTC. This sequence encodes CASSLAVYNEQFF.

The chain combines TRBV5-4 with TRBJ1-2; 7 bases agree with TRBD1. J was trimmed by 10 bases and V by 0 bases; bases with no gene match: 3. The germline V gene has CDR1 SGHNT and CDR2 YYREEE (reference sequence). The CDR3 contains 12 residues. Written as DNA, the CDR3 is TGTGCCAGCAGCTTGGGGGACAGCTACTACACCTTC. Translation gives CASSLGDSYYTF.

The chain employs TRBV6-5 and TRBJ1-1, with 7 nucleotides matching TRBD1. V shed 6 bases and J 0 bases; nucleotides not matched to a gene: 4. CDR1 is MNHEY, CDR2 SVGAGI, per germline. The CDR3 loop spans 14 amino acids. The CDR3, as DNA: TGTGCCAGCAGCCTGACAGGGTTGAACACTGAAGCTTTCTTT. This gives the protein CASSLTGLNTEAFF.

V is TRBV30 and J is TRBJ2-3; D is uncertain. Looked up from germline, CDR1 is GTSNPN and CDR2 is SVGIG (reference sequence). This CDR3 contains 11 residues. V dropped 0 bases and J dropped 6 bases, with 4 bases sitting between them. CDR3 nucleotide sequence: TGTGCCTGGAGTGTATCGGATACGCAGTATTTT. It encodes CAWSVSDTQYF. Based on the CDR3 plus reference TRBV30 and TRBJ2-3, the full variable domain is SQTIHQWPATLVQPVGSPLSLECTVEGTSNPNLYWYRQAAGRGLQLLFYSVGIGQISSEVPQNLSASRPQDRQFILSSKKLLLSDSGFYLCAWSVSDTQYFGPGTRLTVL.

The chain is built from TRBV12-2 and TRBJ2-1; TRBD2 was called by the table and not checked on the DNA. TRBV12-2 is flagged as a pseudogene. CDR3 size: 16 residues. The DNA of the CDR3 is TGTGCAAGTCGCTTAGGCGGGAGACCCCCCTACAATGAGCAGTTCTTC. Translating gives CASRLGGRPPYNEQFF.

This clone has only a few counts. CDR3 in amino acids: CASSKREGLAQYF. The DNA of the CDR3 is TGTGCCAGCAGTAAGCGGGAGGGCCTCGCGCAGTACTTC. V gene TRBV25-1 combines with J gene TRBJ2-7; 10 bases fit TRBD2. There are 13 residues in the CDR3. Germline V lookup: CDR1 MGHDK, CDR2 SYGVNS. Trimming took 5 bases from V and 9 from J; bases not matched to a gene: 7.

This clone was counted between two and nine times. The chain is built from TRBV9 and TRBJ2-7; 11 nucleotides agree with TRBD2. After removal of 4 bases from V and 6 bases from J, the junction contained 6 bases not matched to a gene. This CDR3 is built from 14 residues. Germline V gene lookup returns CDR1 SGDLS and CDR2 YYNGEE. CDR3 amino acids: CASSLTSGKTEQYF. The CDR3 DNA sequence: TGTGCCAGCAGCTTGACTAGCGGGAAAACCGAGCAGTACTTC.

The J gene is TRBJ2-5, the V gene TRBV15; TRBD2 matches 7 bases. Trimming cost V 0 bases and J 4 bases; bases outside gene matches: 8. The germline CDR1 and CDR2 sequences are LNHNV and YYDKDF (reference sequence). CDR3 length: 16 residues. In nucleotides, the CDR3 is TGTGCCACCAGCAGAGAGGGTGGACTAGAAGGAGAGACCCAGTACTTC. This gives the protein CATSREGGLEGETQYF.

The chain couples TRBV6-5 to TRBJ1-6, with 11 bases matching TRBD1. The CDR3 runs 15 residues. Germline CDR1 MNHEY, CDR2 SVGAGI. The V segment lost 1 base and the J segment 8 bases; nucleotides outside the gene matches: 1. This CDR3 reads CASSYWGQGDSPLHF. The CDR3, as DNA: TGTGCCAGCAGTTACTGGGGACAGGGGGATTCACCCCTCCACTTT.

This chain joins TRBV4-1 and TRBJ2-1; 9 bases map to TRBD1. V was clipped by 4 bases and J by 7 bases; unmatched bases: 14. Germline assignment: CDR1 MGHRA and CDR2 YSYEKL. The CDR3 extends over 17 amino acids. In DNA, the CDR3 is TGCGCCAGCAGCCTAACTCGGGACAGGGAGACCAATAATGAGCAGTTCTTC. It is translated as CASSLTRDRETNNEQFF.

The chain couples TRBV27 to TRBJ2-7, with 13 nucleotides matching TRBD2. Germline V gene data show CDR1 as MNHEY and CDR2 as SMNVEV (reference sequence). The CDR3 covers 15 residues. V dropped 5 bases and J dropped 5; count of bases not matched to a gene: 6. CDR3 sequence: CASSPRTSGSNEQYF. In DNA, the CDR3 is TGTGCCAGCAGTCCCCGGACTAGCGGGAGTAACGAGCAGTACTTC.

This clone was counted a single time. The chain couples TRBV6-5 to TRBJ1-2; 7 positions match TRBD1. CDR3 length equals 13 residues. Per germline, CDR1 MNHEY and CDR2 SVGAGI. V was pared by 6 bases and J by 2 bases, with 3 bases of the junction left unmatched. The CDR3 DNA is TGTGCCAGCAGCTCGGACAGGAACTATGGCTACACCTTC. This encodes CASSSDRNYGYTF.

The chain carries TRBV18 and TRBJ2-7, with 7 nucleotides matching TRBD2. This CDR3 spans 16 amino acids. Germline loops: CDR1 KGHSH, CDR2 LQKENI. The junction had 10 bases not matched to a gene; V was cut back by 5 bases and J by 0 bases. This CDR3 reads CASSKSSGTYSYEQYF. The DNA for the CDR3 is TGTGCCAGCTCAAAAAGCAGCGGGACCTACTCCTACGAGCAGTACTTC.

The J gene is TRBJ2-2, the V gene TRBV9; D may be TRBD1 (5 bases). The CDR3 covers 17 residues. Looked up from germline, CDR1 is SGDLS and CDR2 is YYNGEE. Trimming took off 2 bases at V and 0 bases at J, with 14 bases between the two ends. The CDR3 bases are TGTGCCAGCAGCGTGCAGGGTGATCTTCCGAACACCGGGGAGCTGTTTTTT. Translating it yields CASSVQGDLPNTGELFF.